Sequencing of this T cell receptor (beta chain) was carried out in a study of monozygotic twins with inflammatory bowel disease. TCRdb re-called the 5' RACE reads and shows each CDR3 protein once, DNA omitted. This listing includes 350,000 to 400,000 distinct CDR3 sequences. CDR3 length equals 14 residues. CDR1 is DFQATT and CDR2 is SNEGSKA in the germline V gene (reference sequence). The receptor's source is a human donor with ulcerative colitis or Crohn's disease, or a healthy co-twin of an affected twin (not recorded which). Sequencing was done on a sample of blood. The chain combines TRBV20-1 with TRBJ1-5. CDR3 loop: CSARDRIRYGPQHF.